The 10 T cell receptor beta chains below all came from one sample that was sequenced in a study of blood T cell repertoires in COVID-19. Assay: immunoSEQ multiplex PCR; the TCRdb copy retains only in-frame clones and omits some. The sample carries 65,000 to 95,000 clones, around nine tenths recorded once. The sequenced sample was peripheral blood. The receptors shown here come from a man aged 70 or older with active or convalescent COVID-19.

V usage is TRBV5-4 and J usage is TRBJ2-7; TRBD1 aligns across 8 bases. V dropped 4 bases and J dropped 7; count of bases not matched to a gene: 10. Germline CDR1 reads SGHNT; CDR2 reads YYREEE (reference sequence). The CDR3 covers 14 residues. CDR3 residues: CASSPGGTGREQYF. The CDR3 DNA sequence: TGTGCCAGCAGCCCTGGGGGGACAGGTAGGGAGCAGTACTTC.

This rearrangement joins TRBV10-3 to TRBJ1-2, with 7 bases identical to TRBD1. CDR3 length: 13 residues. Germline V gives CDR1 ENHRY, CDR2 SYGVKD. With 2 bases clipped from V and 6 bases from J, the junction kept 3 bases outside the gene matches. CDR3 amino acids: CAISETGDDGYTF. CDR3 nucleotides: TGTGCCATCAGTGAGACAGGGGATGATGGCTACACCTTC.

The genes are TRBV28 and TRBJ2-7, with TRBD2 matching 8 bases. The ends lost 7 bases at V and 7 bases at J; junction bases unmatched: 6. The CDR3 has 12 residues. Germline V gene sequence: CDR1 MDHEN, CDR2 SYDVKM. CDR3 bases: TGTGCCAGCACGCGGGGGGCGGGAGAGCAGTACTTC. It yields the protein CASTRGAGEQYF.

The chain couples TRBV5-1 to TRBJ1-3; D is unclear. The V gene lost 2 bases and the J gene lost 0 bases, with 12 bases spanning the gap. Germline CDR1 and CDR2: SGHRS and YFSETQ. The CDR3 sequence is 16 residues long. The CDR3 sequence: CASSLIGDHSGNTIYF. DNA of the CDR3: TGCGCCAGCAGCTTAATCGGGGATCACTCTGGAAACACCATATATTTT.

The table lists this clone with a few counts. The rearrangement links TRBV27 to TRBJ2-5; tentatively, D is TRBD2 (5 bases). Germline CDR1 and CDR2: MNHEY and SMNVEV (reference sequence). V lost 3 bases to trimming and J lost 2 bases, with 13 bases between them. The CDR3 covers 15 residues. CDR3 in amino acids: CASSFRDSLQETQYF. CDR3 DNA: TGTGCCAGCAGTTTCCGGGATTCCTTGCAAGAGACCCAGTACTTC.

The chain combines TRBV5-4 with TRBJ2-1; 8 bases are a match to TRBD1. Germline trimming cut 4 bases from V and 1 base from J; bases unmatched to any gene: 7. Germline V gives CDR1 SGHNT, CDR2 YYREEE (reference sequence). CDR3 length: 16 amino acids. The CDR3: CASSVSGGRSYNEQFF. The CDR3 coding sequence is TGTGCCAGCAGCGTCTCAGGGGGCAGATCCTACAATGAGCAGTTCTTC.

This chain links TRBV2 with TRBJ2-7; D gene uncertain. The CDR3 has 11 residues. Per the germline V gene, CDR1 is SNHLY and CDR2 is FYNNEI. The V end lost 6 bases, the J end lost 6 bases, and 9 bases lay between the germline ends. CDR3: CASRLATEQYF. In DNA form, the CDR3 reads TGTGCCAGCAGGTTAGCCACCGAGCAGTACTTC.

The chain has TRBV27 and TRBJ1-4; perhaps TRBD1 as D (5 bases). In germline, CDR1 is MNHEY, CDR2 SMNVEV (reference sequence). V lost 3 bases and J 5 bases, leaving 13 bases between the germline ends. The CDR3 runs to 15 residues. The CDR3 region has the DNA TGTGCCAGCAGTTTCACCGGGACTCAGAATGAAAAACTGTTTTTT. Translated, it gives CASSFTGTQNEKLFF. Drawing the rest from reference TRBV27 and TRBJ1-4, the complete variable domain is EAQVTQNPRYLITVTGKKLTVTCSQNMNHEYMSWYRQDPGLGLRQIYYSMNVEVTDKGDVPEGYKVSRKEKRNFPLILESPSPNQTSLYFCASSFTGTQNEKLFFGSGTQLSVL.

V and J are TRBV3-1 (or the pseudogene TRBV3-2) and TRBJ2-4; maybe TRBD1 (5 bases). From germline, CDR1 is LGHDT and CDR2 YNNKEL (reference sequence). The CDR3 extends over 14 amino acids. The ends were cut back, 2 bases at V and 6 bases at J, with 11 bases in the middle. CDR3 coding DNA: TGTGCCAGCAGCCAAACAGGACCCCTAAACATTCAGTACTTC. It codes for CASSQTGPLNIQYF.

Concerning this clone: One end of the junction fails to match germline, which may point to a read error. The chain carries TRBV7-8 and TRBJ2-5, with 7 positions matching TRBD2. The CDR3 spans 16 residues. Germline assignment: CDR1 SGHVS and CDR2 FQNEAQ. The CDR3 region has the DNA TGTGCCAGCACCTTAAGGGGCGGGAGTCGGGCAGAGACCCAGTACTTC. Its protein product is CASTLRGGSRAETQYF.